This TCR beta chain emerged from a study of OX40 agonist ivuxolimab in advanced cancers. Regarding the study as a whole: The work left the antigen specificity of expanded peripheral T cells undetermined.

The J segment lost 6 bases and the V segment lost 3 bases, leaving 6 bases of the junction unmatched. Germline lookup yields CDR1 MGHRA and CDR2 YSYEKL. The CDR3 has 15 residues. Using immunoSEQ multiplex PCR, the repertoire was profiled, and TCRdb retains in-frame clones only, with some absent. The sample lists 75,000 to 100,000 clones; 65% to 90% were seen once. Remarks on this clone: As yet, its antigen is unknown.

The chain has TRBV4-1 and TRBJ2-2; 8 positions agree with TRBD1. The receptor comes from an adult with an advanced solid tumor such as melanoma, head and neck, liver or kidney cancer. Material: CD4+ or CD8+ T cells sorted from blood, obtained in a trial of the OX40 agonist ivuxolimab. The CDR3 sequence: CASSQLPQGAGELFF. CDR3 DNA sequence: TGCGCCAGCAGCCAGCTTCCACAGGGGGCCGGGGAGCTGTTTTTT.